This entry features one T cell receptor (beta chain) sequence. This entry comes from a study of blood T cell repertoires in COVID-19. The overall study: Material from acute and convalescent COVID-19 was sourced from the United States, Italy and Spain.

Per the study methods: Counts of nucleated cells, estimated from reference gene primer amplification, were obtained. The repertoire was sequenced with immunoSEQ multiplex PCR; TCRdb's copy has only in-frame clones and lacks some. Clonal size and the V and J genes are those of that table, whereas D and trimming came from the DNA. The sample has about 300,000 clones, about 89% seen once; the top ten hold less than 3%. Those who participated ranged in age from about 18 to 89 years and resided in about two dozen US areas. Which cohort a participant joined came from the clinical history participants gave. Sequencing input: PBMCs or T cells enriched from blood (not recorded which). This clonotype was obtained from a young woman who had recovered from COVID-19.

CDR3 residues: CASTPGRGYPYGANVLTF. The CDR3 DNA sequence: TGTGCCAGCACCCCGGGCAGGGGATACCCTTATGGGGCCAACGTCCTGACTTTC. J is TRBJ2-6 and V is TRBV11-2; TRBD1 might be the D (6 bases). CDR1 is SGHAT and CDR2 is FQNNGV in the germline V gene. The CDR3 consists of 18 residues. V was pared by 7 bases and J by 3 bases, with 22 bases between. The variable domain in full, completed from reference TRBV11-2 and TRBJ2-6, reads EAGVAQSPRYKIIEKRQSVAFWCNPISGHATLYWYQQILGQGPKLLIQFQNNGVVDDSQLPKDRFSAERLKGVDSTLKIQPAKLEDSAVYLCASTPGRGYPYGANVLTFGAGSRLTVL.